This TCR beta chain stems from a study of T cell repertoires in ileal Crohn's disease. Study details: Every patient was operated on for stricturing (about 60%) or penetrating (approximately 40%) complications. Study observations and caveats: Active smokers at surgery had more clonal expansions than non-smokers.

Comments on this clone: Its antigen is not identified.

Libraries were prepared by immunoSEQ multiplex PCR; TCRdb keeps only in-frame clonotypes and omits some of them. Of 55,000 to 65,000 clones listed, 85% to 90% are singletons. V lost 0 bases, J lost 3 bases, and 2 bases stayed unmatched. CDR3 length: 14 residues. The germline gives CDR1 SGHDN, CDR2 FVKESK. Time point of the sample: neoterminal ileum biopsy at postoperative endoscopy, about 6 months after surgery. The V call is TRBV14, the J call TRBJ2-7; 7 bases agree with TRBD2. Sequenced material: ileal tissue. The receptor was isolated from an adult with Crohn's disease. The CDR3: CASSQEGRVYEQYF. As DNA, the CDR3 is TGTGCCAGCAGCCAAGAGGGGAGGGTCTACGAGCAGTACTTC.